These T cell receptor beta chains were read from a single sample in a study of T cells in narcolepsy. TCRdb's table, derived via immunoSEQ multiplex PCR, lists solely in-frame clones and lacks some. Altogether roughly 38,000 clones are present, around 85% being singletons, with the ten largest covering approximately 1.6%. The source material was CD45RA- memory CD4+ T cells from PBMCs. These receptors all come from a human donor with narcolepsy. Each CDR3 is given with its conserved first and last residue. D genes are given only for firm matches. Only part of the rows carry a size: once, few, many, or a class if the clone is expanded.

TRBV21-1	TRBJ2-7	.	.	CASSKKLRDRSYEQYF	TGTGCCAGCAGCAAAAAACTCCGGGACAGATCCTACGAGCAGTACTTC
TRBV4-3	TRBJ1-4	.	.	CASSQVGGKGEKLFF	TGCGCCAGCAGCCAAGTCGGCGGCAAGGGGGAAAAACTGTTTTTT
TRBV18	TRBJ1-2	.	.	CASSPVDDYGYTF	TGTGCCAGCTCCCCAGTCGATGACTATGGCTACACCTTC
TRBV19	TRBJ2-2	few	.	CASSIEVNTGELFF	TGTGCCAGTAGTATAGAGGTGAACACCGGGGAGCTGTTTTTT
TRBV7-2	TRBJ2-1	.	TRBD2	CASSRHGGGVYNEQFF	TGTGCCAGCAGCCGACATGGCGGGGGGGTGTACAATGAGCAGTTCTTC
TRBV13	TRBJ2-7	.	.	CASSSPGRYEQYF	TGTGCCAGCAGCTCCCCGGGCCGGTACGAGCAGTACTTC
TRBV9	TRBJ2-4	.	.	CASSVGGLGGKNIQYF	TGTGCCAGCAGCGTAGGGGGGCTGGGCGGCAAAAACATTCAGTACTTC
TRBV15	TRBJ2-5	.	TRBD2	CATSRDRGGEETQYF	TGTGCCACCAGCAGAGATCGGGGGGGAGAAGAGACCCAGTACTTC
TRBV7-8	TRBJ1-1	.	TRBD1	CASSLRDRGSNTEAFF	TGTGCCAGCAGCTTAAGGGACAGGGGTTCGAACACTGAAGCTTTCTTT
TRBV5-1	TRBJ2-3	.	.	CASSLAGVGTDTQYF	TGCGCCAGCAGCTTGGCAGGGGTTGGCACAGATACGCAGTATTTT
TRBV6-1	TRBJ1-1	.	TRBD1	CASSAGQGRGKTEAFF	TGTGCCAGCAGTGCGGGACAGGGAAGAGGGAAAACTGAAGCTTTCTTT
TRBV6-7	TRBJ2-6	once	.	CASSYSNPSGANVLTF	TGTGCCAGCAGTTACTCGAACCCCTCTGGGGCCAACGTCCTGACTTTC
TRBV19	TRBJ1-4	.	.	CASSDHGTPGGGLFF	TGTGCCAGTAGTGATCACGGGACGCCCGGGGGAGGACTGTTTTTT
TRBV6-4	TRBJ2-3	.	TRBD2	CASSPTSGGSTDTQYF	TGTGCCAGCTCGCCGACTAGCGGGGGTAGCACAGATACGCAGTATTTT
TRBV19	TRBJ1-3	.	.	CASTIKSSSGNTIHF	TGTGCCAGTACCATAAAGTCGAGCTCTGGAAACACCATACATTTT
TRBV2	TRBJ1-4	.	.	CASSQGVEKLFF	TGTGCCAGCAGTCAGGGAGTTGAAAAACTGTTTTTT
TRBV9	TRBJ2-3	.	TRBD1	CASSFGQGADTQYF	TGTGCCAGCAGCTTCGGACAGGGGGCAGATACGCAGTATTTT
TRBV19	TRBJ2-1	.	TRBD1	CASAPLTGTYNEQFF	TGTGCCAGTGCCCCCCTGACAGGGACCTACAATGAGCAGTTCTTC
TRBV7-2	TRBJ2-3	.	TRBD2	CASSWTSGSDTQYF	TGTGCCAGCAGCTGGACTAGCGGATCAGATACGCAGTATTTT
TRBV2	TRBJ1-2	.	.	CASTERAGYTF	TGTGCCAGCACCGAAAGGGCCGGCTACACCTTC
TRBV2	TRBJ1-6	once	.	CASSPRANSLNSPLHF	TGTGCCAGCAGTCCCCGGGCTAATTCCCTCAATTCACCCCTCCACTTT
TRBV5-1	TRBJ1-2	.	.	CASSPDQSGHGYTF	TGCGCCAGCAGCCCCGACCAATCGGGGCATGGCTACACCTTC
TRBV7-2	TRBJ1-3	.	.	CASSLGGATGNTIYF	TGTGCCAGCAGCTTAGGTGGGGCTACTGGAAACACCATATATTTT
TRBV30	TRBJ1-4	.	TRBD1	CAWARTGSNEKLFF	TGTGCCTGGGCAAGGACAGGGTCTAATGAAAAACTGTTTTTT
TRBV6-6	TRBJ1-2	.	TRBD1	CASETGGYGYTF	TGTGCCAGCGAGACAGGGGGGTATGGCTACACCTTC
TRBV9	TRBJ1-4	.	.	CASSVDPSGANEKLFF	TGTGCCAGCAGCGTGGACCCCTCAGGAGCTAATGAAAAACTGTTTTTT
TRBV27	TRBJ2-1	.	TRBD1	CASRGGQVLYNEQFF	TGTGCCAGCAGGGGGGGACAGGTCCTCTACAATGAGCAGTTCTTC
TRBV18	TRBJ1-3	few	.	CASSPDAGSGNTIYF	TGTGCCAGCTCACCGGACGCGGGCTCTGGAAACACCATATATTTT
TRBV5-4	TRBJ2-3	.	.	CASSSYDTDTQYF	TGTGCCAGCAGCTCCTATGACACAGATACGCAGTATTTT
TRBV2	TRBJ2-2	.	.	CASNSRTGELFF	TGTGCCAGCAATAGTAGGACCGGGGAGCTGTTTTTT
TRBV6-6	TRBJ2-5	.	.	CASSSLVLKETQYF	TGTGCCAGCAGTTCACTAGTCCTAAAAGAGACCCAGTACTTC
TRBV18	TRBJ1-4	few	.	CASSPQGATNEKLFF	TGTGCCAGCTCGCCGCAGGGCGCAACTAATGAAAAACTGTTTTTT
TRBV5-1	TRBJ2-7	.	.	CASSTGHGAYEQYF	TGCGCCAGCAGCACGGGACACGGCGCCTACGAGCAGTACTTC
TRBV4-2	TRBJ2-5	.	TRBD2	CASSQVASGAEKQYF	TGTGCCAGCAGCCAAGTGGCTAGCGGGGCTGAGAAGCAGTACTTC
TRBV5-1	TRBJ1-1	.	.	CASSFPAANTEAFF	TGCGCCAGCAGCTTTCCAGCAGCGAACACTGAAGCTTTCTTT